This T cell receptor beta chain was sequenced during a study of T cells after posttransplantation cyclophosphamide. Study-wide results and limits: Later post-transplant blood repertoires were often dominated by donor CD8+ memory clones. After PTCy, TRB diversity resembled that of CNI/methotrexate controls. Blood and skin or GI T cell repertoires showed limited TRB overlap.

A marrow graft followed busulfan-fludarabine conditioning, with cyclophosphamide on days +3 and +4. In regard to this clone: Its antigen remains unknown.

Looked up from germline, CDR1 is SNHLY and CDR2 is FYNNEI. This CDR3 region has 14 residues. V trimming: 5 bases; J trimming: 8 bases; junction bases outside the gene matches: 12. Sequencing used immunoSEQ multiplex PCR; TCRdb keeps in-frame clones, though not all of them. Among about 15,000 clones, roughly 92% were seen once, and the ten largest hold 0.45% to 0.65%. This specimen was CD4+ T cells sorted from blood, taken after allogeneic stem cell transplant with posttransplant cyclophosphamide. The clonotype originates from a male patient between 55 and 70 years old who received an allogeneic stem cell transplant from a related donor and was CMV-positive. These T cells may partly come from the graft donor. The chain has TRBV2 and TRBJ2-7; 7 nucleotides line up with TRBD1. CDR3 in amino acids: CASSRDRASAQQYF. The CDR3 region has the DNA TGTGCCAGCAGTAGAGACAGGGCCTCAGCTCAGCAGTACTTC.